The 9 T cell receptor beta chains reported below all come from one sample, sequenced in a study of blood T cell repertoires in COVID-19. Sequencing used immunoSEQ multiplex PCR; TCRdb keeps in-frame clones, though not all of them. The sample shows 370,000 or so clones, 81% of them seen only once. Sequences were obtained from peripheral blood. The source is a human donor with acute or convalescent COVID-19. The donor label of this sample is uncertain.

The rearrangement links TRBV28 to TRBJ1-1; 9 bases map to TRBD1. CDR1 and CDR2 from the germline V gene are MDHEN and SYDVKM. J lost 1 base, V lost 5 bases, and 8 bases had no gene match. This CDR3 region has 16 residues. Here the CDR3 reads CASSDIQGAPNTEAFF. The CDR3 coding sequence is TGTGCCAGCAGTGACATACAGGGGGCCCCGAACACTGAAGCTTTCTTT.

This chain joins TRBV5-4 and TRBJ1-2, with 11 bases matching TRBD1. CDR1 and CDR2 from the germline V gene are SGHNT and YYREEE (reference sequence). V dropped 4 bases and J dropped 7; count of bases not matched to a gene: 15. This CDR3 has 17 residues. The CDR3 nucleotides are TGTGCCAGCAGCCCGGGACAGGGGGACGTACGTAGCCTTGGCTACACCTTC. It specifies CASSPGQGDVRSLGYTF.

V gene TRBV29-1 combines with J gene TRBJ2-1; D is perhaps TRBD1 (6 bases). V dropped 4 bases and J dropped 5 bases, with 15 bases sitting between them. Germline V gene lookup returns CDR1 SQVTM and CDR2 ANQGSEA. The CDR3 has 14 residues. The DNA of the CDR3 is TGCAGCGTTGGAAGGGCAGGGGCAAACAATGAGCAGTTCTTC. Its translation is CSVGRAGANNEQFF.

This chain links TRBV19 with TRBJ2-2; TRBD1 matches 7 bases. Losses at the gene ends were 9 bases for V and 1 base for J; bases not matched to a gene: 5. CDR1 LNHDA and CDR2 SQIVND come from the germline V gene (reference sequence). This CDR3 is built from 14 residues. The CDR3 DNA reads as TGTGCCAGCGAGGGACAGCAGAACACCGGGGAGCTGTTTTTT. Encoded protein: CASEGQQNTGELFF.

This chain connects TRBV15 to TRBJ1-1, with 7 bases aligning to TRBD1. The CDR3 totals 15 residues. Germline V gene lookup returns CDR1 LNHNV and CDR2 YYDKDF (reference sequence). The V gene end was trimmed by 6 bases and the J gene end by 0 bases; junction bases not matched to a gene: 7. Here the CDR3 reads CATRPRQGLNTEAFF. The CDR3 coding sequence is TGTGCCACCAGACCGCGACAGGGATTGAACACTGAAGCTTTCTTT.

This chain connects TRBV12-1 to TRBJ2-5; TRBD1 was called by the table and not checked on the DNA. TRBV12-1 is a listed pseudogene. The CDR3 sequence is 15 residues long. The CDR3 loop reads CASTDRDGPKETQYF. The CDR3 DNA reads as TGTGCCAGCACCGACAGAGACGGGCCCAAAGAGACCCAGTACTTC.

The rearrangement joins TRBV4-1 to TRBJ2-3; weak D call: TRBD2 (6 bases). CDR1 is MGHRA and CDR2 is YSYEKL in the germline V gene. The CDR3 loop spans 16 amino acids. V was clipped by 4 bases and J by 2 bases, with 16 bases between them. CDR3 nucleotide sequence: TGCGCCAGCAGCCGAAGCACCGGGACTCTCACAGATACGCAGTATTTT. Residues: CASSRSTGTLTDTQYF.

About this clone itself: This CDR3 is also generated by other DNA sequences in the sample. The V and J genes are TRBV7-9 and TRBJ1-1; 8 bases map to TRBD1. The CDR3 is 14 residues long. The V segment lost 2 bases and the J segment 1 base; nucleotides outside the gene matches: 0. In germline, CDR1 is SEHNR, CDR2 FQNEAQ (reference sequence). The CDR3 DNA sequence: TGTGCCAGCAGCTTAACAGGGGGGAACACTGAAGCTTTCTTT. Translation: CASSLTGGNTEAFF.

The chain's CDR3 is CASGPRGNTEAFF. In nucleotides, the CDR3 is TGTGCCAGCGGACCCAGGGGAAACACTGAAGCTTTCTTT. The genes are TRBV12-3 or TRBV12-4 and TRBJ1-1, with D possibly being TRBD1 (6 bases). Trimming took 8 bases from V and 2 from J, leaving 12 bases between them. The length of the CDR3 is 13 residues.